The source of this T cell receptor (beta chain) is a study of blood T cell repertoires in COVID-19. Study context: COVID-19 samples from acute and convalescent phases originated in the United States, Italy and Spain.

Enrolment of Seattle patients took place during active infection, and they were followed longitudinally. V lost 6 bases to trimming and J lost 5 bases, with 15 bases between them. Germline CDR1 reads SGHKS; CDR2 reads YYEKEE (reference sequence). The CDR3 is made up of 15 amino acids. Methods used by the authors: Nucleated cell counts were estimated from reference gene primer amplification. TCRdb's copy holds only in-frame clones and misses some; the assay was immunoSEQ multiplex PCR. Clone size and V and J calls were adopted from that table, with D and trimming inferred from the DNA. The sample has more than 200,000 clones, approximately 80% seen once.

This receptor was taken from a woman of 80 years or more with COVID-19, enrolled during active disease. The rearrangement links TRBV5-5 to TRBJ1-6; TRBD1 might be the D (6 bases). The source material was peripheral blood. The CDR3 DNA follows: TGTGCCAGCACCATGGGGGACAACCATAATTCACCCCTCCACTTT. Translated, it gives CASTMGDNHNSPLHF. Variable domain in full (rest from reference TRBV5-5 and TRBJ1-6): DAGVTQSPTHLIKTRGQQVTLRCSPISGHKSVSWYQQVLGQGPQFIFQYYEKEERGRGNFPDRFSARQFPNYSSELNVNALLLGDSALYLCASTMGDNHNSPLHFGNGTRLTVT.